A selection of T cell receptor beta chains follows, all from one sample in a study of T-cell memory formation after mild COVID-19. A single record per CDR3 protein comes from TCRdb applying MiXCR to the 5' RACE reads. The sample lists over 12,000 distinct CDR3 sequences, around 21% seen once, with 55% to 65% in the top ten. The material sequenced was PBMCs or a T cell subset sorted from them (not recorded which). The receptors here all came from a man aged 18 to 30 who had mild COVID-19 (a few samples of this study predate the infection). Cell type and time point are not known. Both conserved end residues are part of each CDR3.

v_call: TRBV12-3/TRBV12-4; j_call: TRBJ1-2; cdr3_aa: CASSVIGHTF
v_call: TRBV28; j_call: TRBJ1-4; cdr3_aa: CASSLDLDEKLFF
v_call: TRBV25-1; j_call: TRBJ2-1; cdr3_aa: CASSGQGYNEQFF
v_call: TRBV7-9; j_call: TRBJ1-6; cdr3_aa: CASSSTGTQNSPLHF
v_call: TRBV28; j_call: TRBJ2-7; cdr3_aa: CASSFWQGQHF
v_call: TRBV4-3; j_call: TRBJ2-1; cdr3_aa: CASSQSTNEQFF
v_call: TRBV6-6; j_call: TRBJ1-1; cdr3_aa: CASRPGMNTEAFF
v_call: TRBV7-2; j_call: TRBJ1-1; cdr3_aa: CASSPFGLNTEAFF
v_call: TRBV9; j_call: TRBJ1-1; cdr3_aa: CASSQGDRTYEAFF
v_call: TRBV13; j_call: TRBJ1-2; cdr3_aa: CASSSGANYGYTF
v_call: TRBV12-3/TRBV12-4; j_call: TRBJ2-7; cdr3_aa: CASSRGLLLEQYF
v_call: TRBV25-1; j_call: TRBJ2-1; cdr3_aa: CASSEWAAQGYNEQFF
v_call: TRBV3-1; j_call: TRBJ2-3; cdr3_aa: CASSQGPSGGSSTDTQYF
v_call: TRBV29-1; j_call: TRBJ2-3; cdr3_aa: CSVTKGTGRLAGGGDTQYF
v_call: TRBV6-2/TRBV6-3; j_call: TRBJ2-3; cdr3_aa: CASSYVQRGGQEADTQYF
v_call: TRBV7-2; j_call: TRBJ1-6; cdr3_aa: CASSLGFSRGSFNSPLHF
v_call: TRBV18; j_call: TRBJ1-5; cdr3_aa: CASSPQGRDQPQHF
v_call: TRBV27; j_call: TRBJ1-1; cdr3_aa: CASSVTGGTEAFF
v_call: TRBV7-3; j_call: TRBJ2-5; cdr3_aa: CASSLSGASGIETQYF
v_call: TRBV7-9; j_call: TRBJ2-7; cdr3_aa: CASSSLIKGEQYF
v_call: TRBV2; j_call: TRBJ2-1; cdr3_aa: CASTVANEQFF
v_call: TRBV7-6; j_call: TRBJ2-5; cdr3_aa: CASSPFEGLYQETQYF
v_call: TRBV25-1; j_call: TRBJ2-7; cdr3_aa: CASSGYGRAFHEQYF
v_call: TRBV7-2; j_call: TRBJ2-3; cdr3_aa: CASSFPQASGATDTQYF
v_call: TRBV15; j_call: TRBJ1-2; cdr3_aa: CATSRVPYYGYTF
v_call: TRBV9; j_call: TRBJ2-5; cdr3_aa: CASSVAPQGQETQYF
v_call: TRBV4-1; j_call: TRBJ1-1; cdr3_aa: CASSREGREAFF
v_call: TRBV20-1; j_call: TRBJ2-1; cdr3_aa: CSARDYELAGAPSEQFF
v_call: TRBV7-9; j_call: TRBJ1-2; cdr3_aa: CASSRDTYGYTF
v_call: TRBV27; j_call: TRBJ1-1; cdr3_aa: CASSLSSTGMNTEAFF
v_call: TRBV12-3/TRBV12-4; j_call: TRBJ1-1; cdr3_aa: CASSLTGAEAFF
v_call: TRBV20-1; j_call: TRBJ1-1; cdr3_aa: CSAIDRGQLEAFF
v_call: TRBV5-1; j_call: TRBJ2-3; cdr3_aa: CASSLGQATDTQYF
v_call: TRBV7-9; j_call: TRBJ2-2; cdr3_aa: CASSLAPPGYNTGELFF